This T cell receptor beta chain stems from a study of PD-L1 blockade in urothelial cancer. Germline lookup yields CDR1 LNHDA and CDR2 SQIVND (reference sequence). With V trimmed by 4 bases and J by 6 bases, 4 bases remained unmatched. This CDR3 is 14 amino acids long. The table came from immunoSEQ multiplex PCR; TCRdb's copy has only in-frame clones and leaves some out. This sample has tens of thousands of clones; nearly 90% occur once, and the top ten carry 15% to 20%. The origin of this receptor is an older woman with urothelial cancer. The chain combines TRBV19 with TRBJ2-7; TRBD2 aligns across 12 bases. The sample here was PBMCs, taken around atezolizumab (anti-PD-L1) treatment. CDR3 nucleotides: TGTGCCAGTAGTACTACTAGCGGGAGGTCCGAGCAGTACTTC. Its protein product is CASSTTSGRSEQYF.